The clone carrying this TCR beta chain was detected once. The record originates from a study of blood T cell repertoires in COVID-19. Across the whole study: T cells, B-cell-depleted T cells, or PBMCs supplied cDNA or gDNA.

Libraries were prepared by immunoSEQ multiplex PCR; TCRdb keeps only in-frame clonotypes and omits some of them. The sample lists more than 150,000 clones; about nine tenths were seen once. There are 13 residues in the CDR3. The V segment lost 3 bases and the J segment 6 bases; nucleotides outside the gene matches: 7. Germline V gives CDR1 DFQATT, CDR2 SNEGSKA (reference sequence). Categorization into cohorts depended on clinical history that participants reported. The sequence derives from a woman aged 25 to 45 who had recovered from COVID-19. The sample consisted of PBMCs or T cells enriched from blood (not recorded which). The J gene is TRBJ2-7, the V gene TRBV20-1; 8 bases are shared with TRBD2. CDR3 region: CSASFGRAGEQYF. CDR3 coding DNA: TGCAGTGCTAGTTTCGGGAGGGCCGGCGAGCAGTACTTC.